These 10 T cell receptor beta chains share one sample of origin, sequenced in a study of OX40 agonist ivuxolimab in advanced cancers. Libraries were prepared by immunoSEQ multiplex PCR; TCRdb keeps only in-frame clonotypes and omits some of them. The sample includes approximately 98,000 clones, around 93% seen only once; the top ten take around 0.61%. The sequences come from CD4+ or CD8+ T cells sorted from blood, collected in a trial of the OX40 agonist ivuxolimab. The source is an adult with an advanced solid tumor such as melanoma, head and neck, liver or kidney cancer.

The chain couples TRBV6-5 to TRBJ2-7; 10 bases fit TRBD2. The germline V gene encodes CDR1 MNHEY and CDR2 SVGAGI. The CDR3 is 14 amino acids. V trimming: 2 bases; J trimming: 3 bases; junction bases outside the gene matches: 1. The CDR3 here is CASSYTSGIYEQYF. In DNA, the CDR3 is TGTGCCAGCAGTTACACTAGCGGGATCTACGAGCAGTACTTC.

Only one count was recorded for this clone. The chain's CDR3 is CASSHLITGLNEQFF. The CDR3 DNA reads as TGCGCCAGCAGCCACCTCATTACAGGTTTGAATGAGCAGTTCTTC. The chain employs TRBV5-1 and TRBJ2-1; D is possibly TRBD1 (5 bases). V lost 4 bases and J lost 7, with 18 bases in between. The length of the CDR3 is 15 residues. Germline V CDR1 and CDR2: SGHRS, YFSETQ. The full variable domain, its missing parts supplied by reference TRBV5-1 and TRBJ2-1, is KAGVTQTPRYLIKTRGQQVTLSCSPISGHRSVSWYQQTPGQGLQFLFEYFSETQRNKGNFPGRFSGRQFSNSRSEMNVSTLELGDSALYLCASSHLITGLNEQFFGPGTRLTVL.

The chain employs TRBV30 and TRBJ2-2; D unclear. The germline V gene has CDR1 GTSNPN and CDR2 SVGIG (reference sequence). This CDR3 is built from 11 residues. The germline V and J ends were trimmed by 2 bases and 7 bases, with 5 bases remaining between them. The CDR3 here is CAWSFSGELFF. For the CDR3, the DNA is TGTGCCTGGAGTTTTAGCGGGGAGCTGTTTTTT.

In this sample, this clone turned up a few times. CDR3 in amino acids: CASSYLGNSGNTIYF. DNA for the CDR3: TGTGCCAGCAGTTACTTAGGGAACTCTGGAAACACCATATATTTT. V gene TRBV9 combines with J gene TRBJ1-3, with D uncertain. The V end was cut by 5 bases, the J end by 0 bases, with 12 bases between. Germline V gene sequence: CDR1 SGDLS, CDR2 YYNGEE. The CDR3 runs to 15 residues. Variable domain in full (rest from reference TRBV9 and TRBJ1-3): DSGVTQTPKHLITATGQRVTLRCSPRSGDLSVYWYQQSLDQGLQFLIQYYNGEERAKGNILERFSAQQFPDLHSELNLSSLELGDSALYFCASSYLGNSGNTIYFGEGSWLTVV.

The chain has TRBV30 and TRBJ1-5; D is unclear. In germline, CDR1 is GTSNPN, CDR2 SVGIG (reference sequence). Trimming stripped 1 base from V and 2 bases from J, with 15 bases between. This CDR3 comprises 16 residues. The CDR3 spells CAWSGLDPMGNQPQHF. CDR3 DNA: TGTGCCTGGAGTGGTTTAGACCCCATGGGCAATCAGCCCCAGCATTTT.

Here the CDR3 DNA reads TGTGCCAGCAGCCAGACAGGGGCACCCTCCTACGAGCAGTACTTC. Encoded protein: CASSQTGAPSYEQYF. V is TRBV28 and J is TRBJ2-7; 8 nucleotides line up with TRBD1. V shed 6 bases, J shed 0 bases, and the junction held 7 bases outside the gene matches. CDR1 and CDR2 from the germline V gene are MDHEN and SYDVKM. The length of the CDR3 is 15 residues.

Regarding this clone: The junction differs from germline at one of its ends, possibly a read error. J is TRBJ2-7 and V is TRBV6-1; 11 nucleotides line up with TRBD2. Per germline, CDR1 MNHNS and CDR2 SASEGT. This CDR3 is 16 amino acids long. The CDR3 DNA sequence: TGTGCCAGCAGTGAAGGACAGGCCGGACTAGCGGGCCGTTGTGGATTC. It specifies CASSEGQAGLAGRCGF.

The CDR3 DNA reads TGTGCCAGCAGCACCGGTGTAGGGGTGGGCAATCAGCCCCAGCATTTT. Protein sequence: CASSTGVGVGNQPQHF. The chain combines TRBV11-2 with TRBJ1-5; weak D call: TRBD1 (5 bases). V lost 5 bases and J 2 bases, leaving 16 bases between the germline ends. Germline values: CDR1 SGHAT, CDR2 FQNNGV. The CDR3 loop spans 16 amino acids. The entire variable domain, with the rest obtained from reference TRBV11-2 and TRBJ1-5, is as follows: EAGVAQSPRYKIIEKRQSVAFWCNPISGHATLYWYQQILGQGPKLLIQFQNNGVVDDSQLPKDRFSAERLKGVDSTLKIQPAKLEDSAVYLCASSTGVGVGNQPQHFGDGTRLSIL.

This chain connects TRBV30 to TRBJ2-7; D gene unclear. The CDR3 contains 15 residues. The germline gives CDR1 GTSNPN, CDR2 SVGIG (reference sequence). Trimming cost V 2 bases and J 1 base, with 15 bases left between them. CDR3 sequence: CAWSHPVATSYEQYF. The CDR3 coding sequence is TGTGCCTGGAGTCATCCGGTGGCGACATCCTACGAGCAGTACTTC.

The chain uses TRBV11-2 and TRBJ2-1; D is unclear. Germline values: CDR1 SGHAT, CDR2 FQNNGV. CDR3 length equals 12 residues. Trimming took off 4 bases at V and 7 bases at J, with 8 bases between the two ends. The CDR3 sequence is CASSWVENEQFF. CDR3 nucleotide sequence: TGTGCCAGCAGCTGGGTCGAGAATGAGCAGTTCTTC.